This T cell receptor (beta chain) is drawn from a study of T cell responses to AZD1222 COVID-19 vaccine. Germline V lookup: CDR1 MNHNS, CDR2 SASEGT. This CDR3 contains 16 residues. Trimming removed 2 bases at V and 0 bases at J, with 8 bases between. Data came from immunoSEQ multiplex PCR; TCRdb stores just in-frame clones and leaves some out. Here the sample spans 170,000 or so clones, approximately 90% being singletons. Study-level results: Donors, mostly white British, included more females; clonal diversity was possibly underestimated.

As for this clone: As yet, its antigen is unknown.

The starting material was peripheral blood, obtained on day 0 of AZD1222 vaccination. This TCR derives from an adult in good health. The V and J genes are TRBV6-1 and TRBJ2-6; D gene uncertain. The CDR3 coding sequence is TGTGCCAGCAGTGAACCGGGCAGCTCTGGGGCCAACGTCCTGACTTTC. Its translation is CASSEPGSSGANVLTF.